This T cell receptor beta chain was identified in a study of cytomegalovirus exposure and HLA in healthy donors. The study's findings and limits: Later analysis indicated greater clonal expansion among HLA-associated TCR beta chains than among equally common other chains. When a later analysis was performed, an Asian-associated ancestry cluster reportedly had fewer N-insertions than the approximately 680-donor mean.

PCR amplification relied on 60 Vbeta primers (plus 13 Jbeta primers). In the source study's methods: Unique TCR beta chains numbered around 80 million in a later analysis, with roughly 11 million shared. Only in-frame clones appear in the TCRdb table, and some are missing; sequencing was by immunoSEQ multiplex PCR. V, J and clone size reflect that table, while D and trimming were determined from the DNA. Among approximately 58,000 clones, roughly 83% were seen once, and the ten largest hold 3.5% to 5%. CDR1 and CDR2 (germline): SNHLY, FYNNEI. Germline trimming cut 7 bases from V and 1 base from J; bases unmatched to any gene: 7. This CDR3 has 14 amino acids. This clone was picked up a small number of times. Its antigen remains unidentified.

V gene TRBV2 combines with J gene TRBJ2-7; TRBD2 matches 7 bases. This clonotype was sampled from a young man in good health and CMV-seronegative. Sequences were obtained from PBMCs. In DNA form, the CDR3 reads TGTGCCAGCAAGCCAAGGGAGGGTTCCTACGAGCAGTACTTC. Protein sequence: CASKPREGSYEQYF.